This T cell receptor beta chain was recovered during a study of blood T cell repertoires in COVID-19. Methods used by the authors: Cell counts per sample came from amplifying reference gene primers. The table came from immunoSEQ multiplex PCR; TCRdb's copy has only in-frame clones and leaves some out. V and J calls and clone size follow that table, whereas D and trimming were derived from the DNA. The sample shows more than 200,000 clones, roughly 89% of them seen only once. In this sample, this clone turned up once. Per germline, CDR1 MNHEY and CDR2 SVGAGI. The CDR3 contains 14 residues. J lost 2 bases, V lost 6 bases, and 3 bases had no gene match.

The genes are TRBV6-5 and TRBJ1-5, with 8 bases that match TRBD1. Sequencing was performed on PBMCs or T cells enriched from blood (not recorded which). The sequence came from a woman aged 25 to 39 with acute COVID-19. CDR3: CASRADRGNQPQHF. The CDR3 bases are TGTGCCAGCAGGGCGGACAGGGGCAATCAGCCCCAGCATTTT.